The present entry profiles one TCR beta chain with its context. This clone showed up just once. Its antigen specificity is not known. The input lacks base qualities; no much larger clone sits a single base away. These data are taken from a study of shared clonotypes between healthy human individuals (dated by TCRdb to 2020 to 2021). Concerning the study at large: The cohort comprised two women and a few men aged 18 to 49 years. Per donor, three plates each were used for CD4 naive and CD4 memory, two for CD8 naive, and one for CD8 memory. The study deeply sequenced blood TCR repertoires of several healthy adults to estimate repertoire size and the extent of clonotype sharing between individuals. Different laboratories and diverse techniques were used to prepare libraries and sequence TCR repertoires, to increase sequencing depth and limit assay-specific biases. Between about 0.94 and 10 billion PBMCs per donor were obtained by leukapheresis.

CD8 naive samples were obtained by positive selection for CCR7 among CD45RO-negative cells, yielding a CD45RA+CCR7+ population from which TemRA cells were excluded. Donors were healthy HIV-negative adults with no recently reported acute infections or vaccinations. Every donor was a Caucasian adult residing in Nashville, Tennessee, USA. Blood was collected by leukapheresis, and PBMCs were isolated by Ficoll-Histopaque density gradient centrifugation and then cryopreserved in liquid nitrogen vapor phase. Analytical flow cytometry was used to check the purity and quantity of every magnetically sorted T cell population. Genomic DNA was isolated from each sorted fraction and quantified by UV absorbance on a Nanodrop 2000c. Study-wide conclusions, independent of this receptor: Larger estimated clonotype richness was generally found for naive subsets than for memory subsets. Pairwise subsampling led to the expectation that sequencing depth would affect the degree of clonotype sharing among donors. Sampling was limited to blood, and TCR repertoires in tissue likely differ from TCR repertoires in blood. When four donors were compared, the shared fraction of clonotypes was around 5% for naive CD4, approximately 3.3% for naive CD8, about 2.5% for memory CD4, and 0.4% for memory CD8. Compared with non-shared clonotypes, the clonotypes found in all four sorted-subset donors had higher generation probabilities. Because the study included a small number of donors, the genetic and exposure-history diversity represented was limited. Incomplete sequencing was indicated by rarefaction of sorted-subset datasets, despite the large sequencing depth.

The V end gives up 3 bases and the J end 2 bases, leaving 4 bases in the junction not matched to a gene. Via the germline V gene, CDR1 is MGHDK and CDR2 SYGVNS. The CDR3 measures 15 amino acids from cysteine to phenylalanine. Only the CDR3 part of the read is kept: 45 bases, read in frame from the first base. TCR CDR3 regions were amplified from genomic DNA by multiplex PCR using the deep immunoSEQ assay. Extracted genomic DNA from each cell subset was distributed evenly across all wells of several immunoSEQ 96-well plates, and each plate was treated as a replicate. For sorted subsets, approximately 210 ng of genomic DNA, equivalent to 25,000 to 35,000 T cell genomes, went into each replicate PCR. The purified libraries were quantified using a Qubit 3.0 fluorometer, sized with a Bioanalyzer 2100, and then quantified again using the KAPA Library Quantification kit. Every immunoSEQ 96-well plate was sequenced on a separate single-read 150-cycle Illumina NextSeq 550 flow cell. The source study handled its data this way. Because the immunoSEQ output held only junctional sequences and lacked quality scores, the filtering could not match the filtering applied to full-length reads. To assign V/J genes and CDR3, sequences were annotated against IMGT germline references using PyIR, a Python wrapper for IgBLAST v1.9. Reads were removed for weak V/J assignments (E-value above 1e-6), missing CDR3, stop codons, out-of-frame junctions, or ambiguous translated residues. V3J clonotypes were defined by identical inferred V gene, J gene, and CDR3 amino acid sequence. The percentage overlap between two repertoires was calculated by dividing the number of shared unique clonotypes by the size of the smaller repertoire. Three approaches were used to assess repertoire richness: RTK rarefaction, the Chao1 estimator, and Recon v2.1 estimates of unobserved clonotypes. Generation probabilities for all TCRbeta clonotypes obtained by the gDNA method from a handful of donors were computed using OLGA. Here the immuneACCESS table is served through TCRdb, limited to in-frame sequences with V and J called. Missing clones are a known gap in these copies; in checked studies unresolved V genes cover under half, and the rest lacks a known reason. From that table come the V and J calls and clone size; the DNA was used to work out D and trimming. Present in this sample are around 1.9 million clones, over 85% of which were seen just once. Around 1.7% of the sample goes to the ten largest clones.

Source material: naive CD8+ T cells from PBMCs. Per the publication, the cell subset or site label means: CD45RA+CCR7+. This receptor was taken from a man between 18 and 29 years old in good health. Some clones in this sample may be carry-over from other donors' samples. The V and J genes are TRBV25-1 and TRBJ2-7; TRBD1 aligns with 10 central bases. The encoded CDR3 is CASSEPGQGAYEQYF. The sequence in DNA is TGTGCCAGCAGTGAGCCTGGACAGGGGGCCTACGAGCAGTACTTC.